One sample yielded the 17 T cell receptor beta chains listed below, sequenced in a study of blood T cell repertoires in COVID-19. This table comes from immunoSEQ multiplex PCR, and its TCRdb copy is limited to in-frame clones, with some not included. The sample holds around 140,000 clones, approximately 81% seen once. The sample consisted of peripheral blood. These receptors were obtained from a human donor with acute or convalescent COVID-19. The donor label of this sample is uncertain.

This clone appeared once. This rearrangement joins TRBV5-1 to TRBJ2-3; 12 bases are a match to TRBD2. This CDR3 comprises 18 residues. V shed 4 bases, J shed 0 bases, and the junction held 9 bases outside the gene matches. Germline V gives CDR1 SGHRS, CDR2 YFSETQ. The CDR3 spells CASSAAGLAGPSTDTQYF. CDR3 in DNA: TGCGCCAGCAGCGCAGCGGGACTAGCGGGTCCTAGCACAGATACGCAGTATTTT.

The chain uses TRBV6-2 or TRBV6-3 and TRBJ2-3, with 9 positions matching TRBD2. V was clipped by 5 bases and J by 0 bases; unmatched bases: 6. The CDR3 contains 16 residues. Germline V gene sequence: CDR1 MNHEY, CDR2 SVGEGT. CDR3 protein: CASSPRGTSSTDTQYF. The DNA of the CDR3 is TGTGCCAGCAGTCCACGGGGGACTAGCAGCACAGATACGCAGTATTTT.

The V gene is TRBV7-9, the J gene TRBJ1-2; 10 bases map to TRBD1. The CDR3 has 15 amino acids. The germline V gene has CDR1 SEHNR and CDR2 FQNEAQ (reference sequence). V gave up 4 bases and J gave up 3 bases; unmatched junction bases: 5. The chain's CDR3 is CASSSTGTGDYGYTF. DNA for the CDR3: TGTGCCAGCAGCTCTACCGGGACAGGGGACTATGGCTACACCTTC. The variable domain in full, completed from reference TRBV7-9 and TRBJ1-2, reads DTGVSQNPRHKITKRGQNVTFRCDPISEHNRLYWYRQTLGQGPEFLTYFQNEAQLEKSRLLSDRFSAERPKGSFSTLEIQRTEQGDSAMYLCASSSTGTGDYGYTFGSGTRLTVV.

The V gene is TRBV2, the J gene TRBJ2-7; 7 bases are shared with TRBD2. The CDR3 consists of 14 residues. Unmatched junction bases numbered 10, after V lost 6 bases and J lost 5 bases. CDR1 is SNHLY and CDR2 is FYNNEI in the germline V gene. CDR3 sequence (DNA): TGTGCCAGCAGCCCTCGGGACTATTTCAACGAGCAGTACGTC. As protein: CASSPRDYFNEQYV.

V is TRBV29-1 and J is TRBJ2-4; 9 nucleotides align to TRBD2. This CDR3 has 15 amino acids. V shed 4 bases and J 9 bases; nucleotides not matched to a gene: 13. Germline lookup yields CDR1 SQVTM and CDR2 ANQGSEA. CDR3 residues: CSVAARGGGEGIQYF. CDR3 sequence (DNA): TGCAGCGTTGCCGCCCGCGGCGGGGGGGAGGGCATTCAGTACTTC.

The V gene is TRBV30, the J gene TRBJ2-7, with 14 bases aligning to TRBD2. The germline gives CDR1 GTSNPN, CDR2 SVGIG (reference sequence). The CDR3 loop spans 19 amino acids. Germline trimming cut 5 bases from V and 6 bases from J; bases unmatched to any gene: 21. The CDR3 DNA is TGTGCCTGGGCTGGCCCCCGGACTAGCGGGGGGATCCTCCTTGGCGAGCAGTACTTC. Translation: CAWAGPRTSGGILLGEQYF.

This clone showed up just once. The chain is built from TRBV29-1 and TRBJ1-4, with D unclear. This CDR3 has 13 residues. V lost 2 bases to trimming and J lost 4 bases, with 8 bases between them. Per the germline V gene, CDR1 is SQVTM and CDR2 is ANQGSEA. CDR3 protein: CSVETPSNEKLFF. CDR3 nucleotides: TGCAGCGTTGAAACTCCGAGTAATGAAAAACTGTTTTTT.

V and J are TRBV28 and TRBJ1-2; 12 nucleotides match TRBD1. The germline gives CDR1 MDHEN, CDR2 SYDVKM. V was clipped by 6 bases and J by 8 bases; unmatched bases: 10. The CDR3 length is 15 residues. The CDR3 DNA reads as TGTGCCAGCAGCCAACCGGGACAGGGGGCTTTGGGCTACACCTTC. This encodes CASSQPGQGALGYTF.

The gene calls are TRBV18 and TRBJ1-6; D unresolved. V lost 6 bases and J lost 8, with 14 bases in between. CDR1 is KGHSH, CDR2 LQKENI, per germline. This CDR3 spans 14 amino acids. CDR3 residues: CASSPGRGYSPLHF. As DNA, the CDR3 is TGTGCCAGCTCGCCGGGGAGAGGCTATTCACCCCTCCACTTT. Filled out from reference TRBV18 and TRBJ1-6, the complete variable domain reads NAGVMQNPRHLVRRRGQEARLRCSPMKGHSHVYWYRQLPEEGLKFMVYLQKENIIDESGMPKERFSAEFPKEGPSILRIQQVVRGDSAAYFCASSPGRGYSPLHFGNGTRLTVT.

The chain has TRBV11-1 and TRBJ2-1, with D maybe TRBD2 (6 bases). The CDR3 extends over 15 amino acids. V shed 2 bases and J shed 2 bases, with 10 bases lying between them. Germline V CDR1 and CDR2: SGHAT, FQDESV (reference sequence). The CDR3 protein is CASSLPGGAYNEQFF. DNA for the CDR3: TGTGCCAGCAGCTTACCGGGCGGGGCCTACAATGAGCAGTTCTTC.

The chain uses TRBV7-9 and TRBJ2-5; possible D gene TRBD2, 6 bases. Trimming left V 5 bases short and J 5 bases short, with 9 bases between. From germline, CDR1 is SEHNR and CDR2 FQNEAQ (reference sequence). This CDR3 has 12 amino acids. The CDR3 DNA sequence: TGTGCCAGCAGCCGCGGGGTTGAGACCCAGTACTTC. This gives the protein CASSRGVETQYF.

The CDR3 loop reads CASRCRTSGSTDTQYF. CDR3 nucleotides: TGTGCAAGTCGCTGCCGGACTAGCGGGAGCACAGATACGCAGTATTTT. The chain employs TRBV12-2 and TRBJ2-3; the table names TRBD2, a call not compared with the DNA. TRBV12-2 is tagged as a pseudogene. CDR3 size: 16 residues.

The chain carries TRBV11-3 and TRBJ2-1, with D perhaps TRBD2 (5 bases). V was clipped by 5 bases and J by 0 bases, with 5 bases between them. CDR1 and CDR2 (germline): SGHNT, YENEEA. The CDR3 length is 13 residues. The CDR3 loop is CASSRDSYNEQFF. The CDR3 DNA is TGTGCCAGCAGCCGGGACTCCTACAATGAGCAGTTCTTC.

This clone appeared once. The chain recombines TRBV7-6 with TRBJ2-1; 10 bases fit TRBD2. Germline values: CDR1 SGHVS, CDR2 FNYEAQ. With V trimmed by 5 bases and J by 0 bases, 4 bases remained unmatched. CDR3 length equals 16 residues. CDR3: CASSQGTSVSYNEQFF. CDR3 nucleotides: TGTGCCAGCAGCCAAGGGACTAGCGTCTCCTACAATGAGCAGTTCTTC.

V usage is TRBV4-2 and J usage is TRBJ1-1; 7 bases are a match to TRBD1. The junction had 8 bases not matched to a gene; V was cut back by 3 bases and J by 4 bases. Per germline, CDR1 LGHNA and CDR2 YNFKEQ. The CDR3 loop spans 15 amino acids. The CDR3 nucleotides read TGTGCCAGCAGCCAGAACAGGGGTATGGGCACTGAAGCTTTCTTT. Protein sequence: CASSQNRGMGTEAFF.

The rearrangement uses TRBV5-5 and TRBJ1-2; 9 bases match TRBD1. The CDR3 has 16 amino acids. Germline CDR1 reads SGHKS; CDR2 reads YYEKEE (reference sequence). The trim removed 4 bases at V and 4 bases at J, leaving 11 bases unmatched. The CDR3 DNA is TGTGCCAGCAGCCCCCCGGGACAGGGTGGGGGCTATGGCTACACCTTC. Its protein is CASSPPGQGGGYGYTF.

The V call is TRBV11-2, the J call TRBJ2-1; D might be TRBD2 (6 bases). In germline, CDR1 is SGHAT, CDR2 FQNNGV. V dropped 4 bases and J dropped 8 bases, with 12 bases sitting between them. The CDR3 loop spans 13 amino acids. CDR3 residues: CASSSQRRDEQFF. Written as DNA, the CDR3 is TGTGCCAGCAGCTCCCAACGGAGGGATGAGCAGTTCTTC.